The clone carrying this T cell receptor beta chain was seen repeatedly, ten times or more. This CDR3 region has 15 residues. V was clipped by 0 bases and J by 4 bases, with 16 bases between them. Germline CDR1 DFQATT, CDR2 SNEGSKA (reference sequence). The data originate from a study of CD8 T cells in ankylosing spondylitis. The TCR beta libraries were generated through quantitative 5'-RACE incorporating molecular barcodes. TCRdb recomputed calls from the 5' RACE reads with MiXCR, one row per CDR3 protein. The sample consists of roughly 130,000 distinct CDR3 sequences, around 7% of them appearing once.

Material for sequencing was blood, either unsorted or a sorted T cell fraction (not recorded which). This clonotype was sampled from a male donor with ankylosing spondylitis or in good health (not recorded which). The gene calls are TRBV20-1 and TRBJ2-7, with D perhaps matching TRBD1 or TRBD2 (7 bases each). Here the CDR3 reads CSARDDAGGGYEQYF. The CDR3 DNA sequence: TGCAGTGCTAGAGATGACGCAGGGGGGGGATACGAGCAGTACTTC.